This T cell receptor beta chain was profiled in a study of identical twins. General study findings and limits: Among beta out-of-frame sequences, excess sharing between twins appeared weaker. Cross-sectional statistics underpinned the conclusions; the same donors were not followed.

The authors used template switching to add a universal primer site and gave cDNA unique molecular identifiers. TCRdb reprocessed the 5' RACE reads with MiXCR, giving one entry per CDR3 protein. The sample lists 250,000 to 350,000 distinct CDR3 sequences; under 9% were seen once. The CDR3 is made up of 15 amino acids. From germline, CDR1 is ENHRY and CDR2 SYGVKD. The V and J ends lost 3 bases and 5 bases, in that order; junction bases with no gene match: 6. In the case of this clonotype: Its matching antigen is unknown.

The sample was also reused in another study, on yellow fever vaccine responses in identical twins. That source reports: Each twin's T cell response to the vaccine was reported to look partly convergent and partly personalized.

The sequence derives from a young woman in good health. This chain uses TRBV10-3 with TRBJ2-5, with 10 bases matching TRBD2. What was sequenced was memory (CD45RO+) T cells sorted from blood. The CDR3 sequence is CAISDASGSSETQYF. The CDR3 DNA is TGTGCCATCAGTGATGCTAGCGGGAGTTCGGAGACCCAGTACTTC.